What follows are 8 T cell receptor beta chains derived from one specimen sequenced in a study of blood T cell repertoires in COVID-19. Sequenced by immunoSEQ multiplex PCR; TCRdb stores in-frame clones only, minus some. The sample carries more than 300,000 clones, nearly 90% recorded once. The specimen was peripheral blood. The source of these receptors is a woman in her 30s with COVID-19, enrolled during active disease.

The chain's CDR3 is CASSPLQGEGEKLFF. CDR3 sequence (DNA): TGTGCCAGCTCACCTCTACAGGGAGAGGGAGAAAAACTGTTTTTT. The chain uses TRBV18 and TRBJ1-4, with D perhaps TRBD1 (6 bases). The length of the CDR3 is 15 residues. Trimming took 3 bases from V and 8 from J, leaving 16 bases between them. Germline CDR1 KGHSH, CDR2 LQKENI.

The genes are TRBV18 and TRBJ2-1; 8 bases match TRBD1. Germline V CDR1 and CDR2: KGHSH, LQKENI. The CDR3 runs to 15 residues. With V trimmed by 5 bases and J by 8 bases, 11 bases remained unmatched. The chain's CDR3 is CASSSRRQGHDEQFF. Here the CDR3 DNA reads TGTGCCAGCTCAAGCCGACGACAGGGGCACGATGAGCAGTTCTTC.

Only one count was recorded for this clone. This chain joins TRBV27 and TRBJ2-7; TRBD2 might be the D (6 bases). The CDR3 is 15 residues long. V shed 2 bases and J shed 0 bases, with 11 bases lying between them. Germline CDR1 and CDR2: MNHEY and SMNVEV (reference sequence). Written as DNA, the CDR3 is TGTGCCAGCAGTTTAACGGCCGGGAGCTCCTACGAGCAGTACTTC. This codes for CASSLTAGSSYEQYF.

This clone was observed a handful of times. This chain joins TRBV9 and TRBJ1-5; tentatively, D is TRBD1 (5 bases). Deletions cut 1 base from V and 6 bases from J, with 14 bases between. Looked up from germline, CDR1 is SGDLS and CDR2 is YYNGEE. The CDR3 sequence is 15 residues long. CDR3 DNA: TGTGCCAGCAGCGTATATCCGGGGAGGGGTCAGCCCCAGCATTTT. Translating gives CASSVYPGRGQPQHF.

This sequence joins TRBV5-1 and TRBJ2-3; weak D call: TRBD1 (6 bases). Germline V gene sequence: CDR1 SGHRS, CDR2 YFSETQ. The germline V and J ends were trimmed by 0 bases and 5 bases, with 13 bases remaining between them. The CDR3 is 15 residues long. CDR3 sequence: CASSLEGDWGDTQYF. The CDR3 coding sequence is TGCGCCAGCAGCTTGGAGGGGGATTGGGGAGATACGCAGTATTTT.

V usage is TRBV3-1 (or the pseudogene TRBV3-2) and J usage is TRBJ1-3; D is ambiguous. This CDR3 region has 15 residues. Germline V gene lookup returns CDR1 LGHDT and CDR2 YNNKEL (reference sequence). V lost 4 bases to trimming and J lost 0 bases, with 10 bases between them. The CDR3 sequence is CASSLRHRSGNTIYF. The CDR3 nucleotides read TGTGCCAGCAGCCTCCGACACCGCTCTGGAAACACCATATATTTT.

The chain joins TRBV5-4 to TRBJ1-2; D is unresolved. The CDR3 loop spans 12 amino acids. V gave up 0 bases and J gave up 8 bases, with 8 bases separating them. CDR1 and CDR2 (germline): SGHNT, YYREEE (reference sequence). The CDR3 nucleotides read TGTGCCAGCAGCTTGGACACCTTGGGCTACACCTTC. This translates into CASSLDTLGYTF.

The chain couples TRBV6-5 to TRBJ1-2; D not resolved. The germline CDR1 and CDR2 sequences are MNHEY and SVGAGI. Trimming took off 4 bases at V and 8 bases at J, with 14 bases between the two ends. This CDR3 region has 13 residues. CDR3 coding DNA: TGTGCCAGCAGTTCCACGAGTGCGGAGGGCTACACCTTC. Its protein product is CASSSTSAEGYTF.